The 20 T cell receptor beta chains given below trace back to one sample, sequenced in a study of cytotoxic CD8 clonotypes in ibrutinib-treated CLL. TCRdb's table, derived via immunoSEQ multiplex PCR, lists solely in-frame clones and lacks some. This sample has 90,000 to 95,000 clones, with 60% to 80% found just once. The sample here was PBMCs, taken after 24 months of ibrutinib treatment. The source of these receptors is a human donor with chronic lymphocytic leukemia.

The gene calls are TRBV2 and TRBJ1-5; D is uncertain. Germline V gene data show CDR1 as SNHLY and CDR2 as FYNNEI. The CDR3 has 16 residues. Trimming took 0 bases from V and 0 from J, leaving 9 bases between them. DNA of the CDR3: TGTGCCAGCAGTGAAGCACAGAAATATAGCAATCAGCCCCAGCATTTT. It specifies CASSEAQKYSNQPQHF.

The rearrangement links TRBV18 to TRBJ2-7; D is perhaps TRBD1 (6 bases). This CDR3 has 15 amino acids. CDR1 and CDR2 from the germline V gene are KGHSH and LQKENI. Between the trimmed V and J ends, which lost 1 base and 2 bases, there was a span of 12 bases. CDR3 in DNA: TGTGCCAGCTCACCACGAGAAGGACAGACCTACGAGCAGTACTTC. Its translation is CASSPREGQTYEQYF. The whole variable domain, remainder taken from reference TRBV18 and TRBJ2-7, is NAGVMQNPRHLVRRRGQEARLRCSPMKGHSHVYWYRQLPEEGLKFMVYLQKENIIDESGMPKERFSAEFPKEGPSILRIQQVVRGDSAAYFCASSPREGQTYEQYFGPGTRLTVT.

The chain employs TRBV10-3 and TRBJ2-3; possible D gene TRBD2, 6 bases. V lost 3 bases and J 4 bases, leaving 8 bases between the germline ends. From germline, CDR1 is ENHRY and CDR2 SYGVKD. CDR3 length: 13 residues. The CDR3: CAISDAGSDTQYF. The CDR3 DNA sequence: TGTGCCATCAGTGATGCGGGGTCAGATACGCAGTATTTT.

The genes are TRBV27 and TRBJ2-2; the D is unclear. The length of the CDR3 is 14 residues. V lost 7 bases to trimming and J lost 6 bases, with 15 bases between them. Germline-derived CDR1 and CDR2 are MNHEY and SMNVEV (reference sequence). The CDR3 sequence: CASKTSGSPGELFF. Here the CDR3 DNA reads TGTGCCAGCAAAACATCAGGTTCTCCCGGGGAGCTGTTTTTT.

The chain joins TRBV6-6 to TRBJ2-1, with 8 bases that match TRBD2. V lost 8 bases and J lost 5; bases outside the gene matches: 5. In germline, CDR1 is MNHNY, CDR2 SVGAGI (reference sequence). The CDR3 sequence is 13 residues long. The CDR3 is CASGQRGNNEQFF. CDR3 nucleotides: TGTGCCAGCGGCCAGCGGGGGAACAATGAGCAGTTCTTC.

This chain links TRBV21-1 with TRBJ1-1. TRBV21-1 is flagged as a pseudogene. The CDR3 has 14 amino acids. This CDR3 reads CASRVGLGDTEAFF. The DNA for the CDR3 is TGTGCCAGCAGGGTAGGACTCGGGGACACTGAAGCTTTCTTT.

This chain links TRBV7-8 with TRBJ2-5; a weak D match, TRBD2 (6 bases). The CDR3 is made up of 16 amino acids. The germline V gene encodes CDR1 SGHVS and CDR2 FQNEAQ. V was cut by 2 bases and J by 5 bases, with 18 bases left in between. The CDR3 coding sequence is TGTGCCAGCAGCTTACGTCCAGGTGCTAGCGAGGAGACCCAGTACTTC. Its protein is CASSLRPGASEETQYF.

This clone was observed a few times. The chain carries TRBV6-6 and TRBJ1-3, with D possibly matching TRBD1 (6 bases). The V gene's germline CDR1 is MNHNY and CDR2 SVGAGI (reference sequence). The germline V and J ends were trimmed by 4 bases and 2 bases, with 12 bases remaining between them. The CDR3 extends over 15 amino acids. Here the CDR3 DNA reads TGTGCCAGCAGTTCCACAGGGTACACTGGAAACACCATATATTTT. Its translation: CASSSTGYTGNTIYF.

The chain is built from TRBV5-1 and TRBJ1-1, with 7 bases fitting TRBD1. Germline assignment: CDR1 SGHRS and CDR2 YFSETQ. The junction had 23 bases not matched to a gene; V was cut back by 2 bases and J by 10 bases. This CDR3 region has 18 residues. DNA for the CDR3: TGCGCCAGCAGCTTAAAGGACAGCGCCGGACATCGACCAGGGGGAGCTTTCTTT. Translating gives CASSLKDSAGHRPGGAFF.

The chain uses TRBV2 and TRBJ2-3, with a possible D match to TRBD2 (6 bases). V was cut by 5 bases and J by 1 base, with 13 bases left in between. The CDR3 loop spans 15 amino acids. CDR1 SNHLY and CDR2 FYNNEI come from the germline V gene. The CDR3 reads CASSWWGERTDTQYF. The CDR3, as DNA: TGTGCCAGCAGTTGGTGGGGGGAACGCACAGATACGCAGTATTTT.

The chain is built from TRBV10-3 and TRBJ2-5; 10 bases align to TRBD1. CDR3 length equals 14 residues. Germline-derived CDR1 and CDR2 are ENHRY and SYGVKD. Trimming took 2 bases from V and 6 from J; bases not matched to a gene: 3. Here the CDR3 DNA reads TGTGCCATCAGTGAGGACAGGGGGCCTCAGACCCAGTACTTC. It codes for CAISEDRGPQTQYF.

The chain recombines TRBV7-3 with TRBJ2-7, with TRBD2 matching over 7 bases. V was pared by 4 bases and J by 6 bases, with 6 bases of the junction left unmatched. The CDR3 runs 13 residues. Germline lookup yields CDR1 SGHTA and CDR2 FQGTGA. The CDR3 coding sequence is TGTGCCAGCAGCTCGGGACTATCTCGCGAGCAGTACTTC. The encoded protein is CASSSGLSREQYF.

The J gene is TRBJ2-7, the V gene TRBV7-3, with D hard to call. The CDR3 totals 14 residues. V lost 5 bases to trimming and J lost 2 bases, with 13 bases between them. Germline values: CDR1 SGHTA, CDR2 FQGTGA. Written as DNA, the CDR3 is TGTGCCAGCAGCCCCTACTTAGATACCTACGAGCAGTACTTC. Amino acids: CASSPYLDTYEQYF.

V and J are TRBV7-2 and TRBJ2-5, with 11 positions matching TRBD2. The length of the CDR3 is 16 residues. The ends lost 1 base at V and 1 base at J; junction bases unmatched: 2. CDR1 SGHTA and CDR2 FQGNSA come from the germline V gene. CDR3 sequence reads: CASSLGLAGGQETQYF. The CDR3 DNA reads TGTGCCAGCAGCTTAGGGCTAGCGGGGGGCCAAGAGACCCAGTACTTC.

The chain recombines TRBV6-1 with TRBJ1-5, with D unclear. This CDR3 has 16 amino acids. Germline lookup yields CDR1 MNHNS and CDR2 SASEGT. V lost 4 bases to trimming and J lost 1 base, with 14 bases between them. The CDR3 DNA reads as TGTGCCAGCAGTGTGGTCTTTTCCCTAAGCAATCAGCCCCAGCATTTT. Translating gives CASSVVFSLSNQPQHF.

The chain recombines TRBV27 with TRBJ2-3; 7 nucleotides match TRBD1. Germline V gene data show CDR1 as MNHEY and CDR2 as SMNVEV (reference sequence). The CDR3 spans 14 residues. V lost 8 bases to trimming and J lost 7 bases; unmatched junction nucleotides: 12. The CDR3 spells CASASPGQKNTQYF. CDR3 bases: TGTGCCAGCGCCTCGCCGGGACAGAAGAATACGCAGTATTTT.

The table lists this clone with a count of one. The CDR3 region has the DNA TGTGCCACAAAAGGGAGGGAGGACTACAATGAGCAGTTCTTC. Its protein is CATKGREDYNEQFF. The V and J genes are TRBV21-1 and TRBJ2-1; the table's TRBD2 call for D was not verified on the DNA. TRBV21-1 is deemed a pseudogene. CDR3 length: 14 residues.

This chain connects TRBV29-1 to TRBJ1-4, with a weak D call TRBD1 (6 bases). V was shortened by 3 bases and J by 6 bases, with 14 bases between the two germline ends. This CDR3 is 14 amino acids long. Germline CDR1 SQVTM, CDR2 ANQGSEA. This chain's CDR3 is CSVEIQGRHEKLFF. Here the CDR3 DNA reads TGCAGCGTTGAGATTCAGGGGCGCCATGAAAAACTGTTTTTT. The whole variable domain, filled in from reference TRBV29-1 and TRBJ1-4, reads SAVISQKPSRDICQRGTSLTIQCQVDSQVTMMFWYRQQPGQSLTLIATANQGSEATYESGFVIDKFPISRPNLTFSTLTVSNMSPEDSSIYLCSVEIQGRHEKLFFGSGTQLSVL.

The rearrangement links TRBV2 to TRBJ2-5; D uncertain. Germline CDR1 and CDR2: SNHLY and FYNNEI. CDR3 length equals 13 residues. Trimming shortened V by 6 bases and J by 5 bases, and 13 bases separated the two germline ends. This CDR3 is CASRENRRETQYF. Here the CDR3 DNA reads TGTGCCAGCAGAGAGAACCGTAGGGAGACCCAGTACTTC.

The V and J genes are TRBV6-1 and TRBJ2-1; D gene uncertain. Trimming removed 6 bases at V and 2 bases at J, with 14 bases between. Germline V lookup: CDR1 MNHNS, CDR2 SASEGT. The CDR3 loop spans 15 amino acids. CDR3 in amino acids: CASSPPGTAYNEQFF. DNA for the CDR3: TGTGCCAGCAGCCCACCCGGAACGGCCTACAATGAGCAGTTCTTC.